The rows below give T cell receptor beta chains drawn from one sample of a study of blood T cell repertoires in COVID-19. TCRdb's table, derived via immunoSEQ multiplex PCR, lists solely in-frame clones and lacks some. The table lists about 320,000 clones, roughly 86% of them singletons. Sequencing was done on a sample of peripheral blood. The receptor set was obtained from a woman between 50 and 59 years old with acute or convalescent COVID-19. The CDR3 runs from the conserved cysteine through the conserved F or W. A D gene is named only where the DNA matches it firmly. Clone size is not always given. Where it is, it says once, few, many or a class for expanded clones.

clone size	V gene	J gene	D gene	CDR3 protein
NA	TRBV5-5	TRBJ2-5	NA	CASSLEPIGGPGAQYF
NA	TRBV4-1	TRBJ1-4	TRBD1	CASSQGDRGFLEKLFF
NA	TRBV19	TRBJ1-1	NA	CASSIGRGNTEAFF
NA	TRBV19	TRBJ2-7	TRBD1	CATSDRGYEQYF
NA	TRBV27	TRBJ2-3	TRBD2	CASSLTGGLRTDTQYF
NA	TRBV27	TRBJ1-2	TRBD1	CASSLDRVSSYGYTF
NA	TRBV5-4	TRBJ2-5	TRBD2	CASSFGGSETQYF
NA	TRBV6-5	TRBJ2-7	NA	CASRKDGYEQYF
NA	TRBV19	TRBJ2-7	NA	CASKPAGQTYEQYF
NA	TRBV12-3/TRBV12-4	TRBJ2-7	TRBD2	CASRVAGANEQYF
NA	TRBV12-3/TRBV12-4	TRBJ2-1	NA	CASSQLGNNEQFF
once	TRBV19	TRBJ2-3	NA	CASTGLYSTDTQYF
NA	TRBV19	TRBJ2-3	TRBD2	CASSIGTNRDTQYF
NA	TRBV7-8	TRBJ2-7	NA	CASSLGAGSVEQYF
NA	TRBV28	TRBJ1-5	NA	CASRGMGDSLQPQHF
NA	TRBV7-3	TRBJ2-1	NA	CASSTRRGAGEQFF
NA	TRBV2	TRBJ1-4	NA	CASGRGGTNEKLFF
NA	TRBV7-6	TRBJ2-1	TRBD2	CASSLASGRNNYNEQFF
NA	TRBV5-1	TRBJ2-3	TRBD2	CASSLHSSGGNTDTQYF